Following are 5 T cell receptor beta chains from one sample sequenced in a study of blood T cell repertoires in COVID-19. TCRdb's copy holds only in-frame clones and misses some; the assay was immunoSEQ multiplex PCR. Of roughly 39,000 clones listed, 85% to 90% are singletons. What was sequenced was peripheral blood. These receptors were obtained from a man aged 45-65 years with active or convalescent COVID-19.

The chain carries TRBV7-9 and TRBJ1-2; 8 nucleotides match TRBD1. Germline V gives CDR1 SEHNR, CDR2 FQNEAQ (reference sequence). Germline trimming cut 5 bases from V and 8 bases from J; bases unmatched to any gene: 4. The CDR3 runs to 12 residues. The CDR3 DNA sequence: TGTGCCAGCAGCGCGGACAGGGCCGGCTACACCTTC. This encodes CASSADRAGYTF.

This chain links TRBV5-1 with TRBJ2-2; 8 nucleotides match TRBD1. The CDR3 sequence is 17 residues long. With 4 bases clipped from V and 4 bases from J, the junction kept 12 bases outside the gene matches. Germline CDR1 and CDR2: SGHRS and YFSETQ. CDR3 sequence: CASSGTNRGSGTGELFF. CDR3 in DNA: TGCGCCAGCAGCGGAACCAACAGGGGGTCGGGCACCGGGGAGCTGTTTTTT.

CDR3 nucleotide sequence: TGCAGCGCCACGAGGGCAGAGAGCTCTGGAAACACCATATATTTT. Its translation: CSATRAESSGNTIYF. The V gene is TRBV29-1, the J gene TRBJ1-3; D gene uncertain. Trimming shortened V by 7 bases and J by 0 bases, and 16 bases separated the two germline ends. The CDR3 consists of 15 residues. Germline V gene lookup returns CDR1 SQVTM and CDR2 ANQGSEA.

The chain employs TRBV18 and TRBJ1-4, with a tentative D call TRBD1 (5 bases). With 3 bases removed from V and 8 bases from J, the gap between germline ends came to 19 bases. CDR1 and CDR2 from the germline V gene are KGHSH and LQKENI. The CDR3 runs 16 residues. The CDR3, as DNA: TGTGCCAGCTCACCTGAGAGGGGAGGATTCCGGGAAAAACTGTTTTTT. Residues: CASSPERGGFREKLFF.

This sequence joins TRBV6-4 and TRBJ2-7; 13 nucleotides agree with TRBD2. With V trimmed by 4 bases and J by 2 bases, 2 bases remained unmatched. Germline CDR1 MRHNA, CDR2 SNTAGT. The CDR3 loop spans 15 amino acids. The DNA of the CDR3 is TGTGCCAGCAGTGCACTAGCGGGGGGGCCCTACGAGCAGTACGTC. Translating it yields CASSALAGGPYEQYV.